The sequence of this TCR beta chain was determined in a study of identical twins. Through template switching, a universal primer site was introduced, and the cDNA contained unique molecular identifiers. A single record per CDR3 protein comes from TCRdb applying MiXCR to the 5' RACE reads. This table holds about 900,000 distinct CDR3 sequences, 10% to 15% found once. The CDR3 length is 14 residues. Trimming took 2 bases from V and 4 from J, leaving 12 bases between them. Germline CDR1 SQVTM, CDR2 ANQGSEA. All donors were healthy Caucasians. The same sample was also studied in work on yellow fever vaccine responses in identical twins.

This rearrangement joins TRBV29-1 to TRBJ2-1, with D perhaps TRBD1 (6 bases). This clonotype was obtained from a young woman in good health. Material: PBMCs. The CDR3 here is CSVETPTGYNEQFF. CDR3 bases: TGCAGCGTTGAAACCCCTACAGGGTACAATGAGCAGTTCTTC.